This T cell receptor beta chain was sequenced in a study of shared clonotypes between healthy human individuals. The table came from immunoSEQ multiplex PCR; TCRdb's copy has only in-frame clones and leaves some out. The table lists over a million clones, 65% to 80% of them singletons. This CDR3 is built from 15 residues. With V trimmed by 4 bases and J by 6 bases, 10 bases remained unmatched. Germline V gives CDR1 KGHSH, CDR2 LQKENI. This TCR derives from a man younger than 30 in good health. The sequencing sample was made of memory CD4+ T cells sorted from blood. Subset given: CD45RA-negative fraction. The rearrangement joins TRBV18 to TRBJ2-7; 9 bases align to TRBD1. The CDR3 is CASSLIGQGTSEQYF. For the CDR3, the DNA is TGTGCCAGCTCACTGATTGGACAGGGGACGAGCGAGCAGTACTTC.